This TCR beta chain is from a study of identical twins. This clonotype was observed a few times. TCRdb called the 5' RACE reads again in MiXCR, with one record for every CDR3 protein. Here the sample spans about 890,000 distinct CDR3 sequences, approximately 13% being singletons. The CDR3 spans 13 residues. The V and J ends lost 5 bases and 0 bases respectively, with 7 bases between them. These data are also associated with another study on yellow fever vaccine responses in identical twins.

Sequencing used PBMCs. This receptor was obtained from a woman under 30 in good health. This chain joins TRBV12-3 or TRBV12-4 and TRBJ2-5; the D is unclear. As DNA, the CDR3 is TGTGCCAGCAGTCATGACAACCAAGAGACCCAGTACTTC. Its protein is CASSHDNQETQYF.